These T cell receptor beta chains were read from a single sample in a study of graft-versus-host responses after intestinal transplantation. TCRdb keeps only in-frame clones here, not all; method: immunoSEQ multiplex PCR. Of approximately 9,800 clones listed, roughly 29% are singletons. The sequenced sample was alloreactive CD4+ T cells from a mixed lymphocyte reaction culture, obtained before transplantation. The receptors here all came from a human patient who was an organ donor for intestinal transplantation. Both conserved end residues are part of each CDR3. The order of the fields is V gene, CDR3 protein.

>TRBV28
CASRTAGTVSYEQYF
>TRBV19
CASQRDAVYTGELFF
>TRBV6-5
CASSYSKGGNQPQHF
>TRBV7-2
CASSLAGATGELFF
>TRBV6-4
CASSEFLRRRSNQPQHF
>TRBV6-5
CASSWGGTNTGELFF
>TRBV5-1
CASSLGQTMNTEAFF
>TRBV28
CASSLNLAGGLDTQYF
>TRBV5-1
CASSLGAAGEGDTQYF
>TRBV30
CAWSVLAGGNNEQFF
>TRBV28
CASSLYGGPGAGGNTF
>TRBV11-3
CASSFQFVSGANVLTF
>TRBV5-6
CASSLGQATSPLHF
>TRBV10-3
CAISESGSGGNTIYF
>TRBV18
CASSADGGSPLHF